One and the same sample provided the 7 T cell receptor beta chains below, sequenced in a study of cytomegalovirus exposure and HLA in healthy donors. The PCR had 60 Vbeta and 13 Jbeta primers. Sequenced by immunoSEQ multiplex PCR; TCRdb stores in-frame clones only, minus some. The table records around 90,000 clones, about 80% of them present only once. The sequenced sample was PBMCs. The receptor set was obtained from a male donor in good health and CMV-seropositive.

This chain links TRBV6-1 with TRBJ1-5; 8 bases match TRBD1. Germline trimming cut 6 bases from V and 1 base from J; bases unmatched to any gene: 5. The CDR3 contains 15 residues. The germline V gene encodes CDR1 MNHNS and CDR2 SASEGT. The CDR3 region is CASSPQGGSNQPQHF. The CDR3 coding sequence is TGTGCCAGCAGCCCACAGGGGGGGAGCAATCAGCCCCAGCATTTT.

CDR3 loop: CASSGPRGNQYF. As DNA, the CDR3 is TGTGCCAGCAGTGGGCCTAGGGGAAATCAGTACTTC. V gene TRBV2 combines with J gene TRBJ2-4; weak D call: TRBD1 (5 bases). The CDR3 runs 12 residues. Deletions cut 4 bases from V and 12 bases from J, with 13 bases between. Germline loops: CDR1 SNHLY, CDR2 FYNNEI.

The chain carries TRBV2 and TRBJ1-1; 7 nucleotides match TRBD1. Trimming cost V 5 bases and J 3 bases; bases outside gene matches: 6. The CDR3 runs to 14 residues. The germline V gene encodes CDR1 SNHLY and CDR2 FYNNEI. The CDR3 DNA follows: TGTGCCAGCAGTCTAAAACAGGGGTACACTGAAGCTTTCTTT. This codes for CASSLKQGYTEAFF.

This CDR3 reads CASSGPVDRAKYEQYF. The DNA for the CDR3 is TGTGCCAGCAGCGGCCCCGTGGACAGGGCTAAGTACGAGCAGTACTTC. V gene TRBV14 combines with J gene TRBJ2-7; 8 positions match TRBD1. Losses at the gene ends were 5 bases for V and 4 bases for J; bases not matched to a gene: 13. Germline CDR1 SGHDN, CDR2 FVKESK. The CDR3 extends over 16 amino acids.

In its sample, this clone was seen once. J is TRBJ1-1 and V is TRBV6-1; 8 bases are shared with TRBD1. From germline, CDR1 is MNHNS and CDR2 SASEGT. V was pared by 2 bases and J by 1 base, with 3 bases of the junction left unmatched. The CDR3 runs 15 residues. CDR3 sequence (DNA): TGTGCCAGCAGTGAATTGCAGGGGGCGAACACTGAAGCTTTCTTT. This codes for CASSELQGANTEAFF.

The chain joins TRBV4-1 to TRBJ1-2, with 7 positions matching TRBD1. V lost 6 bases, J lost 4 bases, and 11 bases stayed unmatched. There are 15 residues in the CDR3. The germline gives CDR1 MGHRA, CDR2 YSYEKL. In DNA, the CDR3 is TGCGCCAGCAGTTTAGAATCGGGACAGTCCTATGGCTACACCTTC. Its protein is CASSLESGQSYGYTF.

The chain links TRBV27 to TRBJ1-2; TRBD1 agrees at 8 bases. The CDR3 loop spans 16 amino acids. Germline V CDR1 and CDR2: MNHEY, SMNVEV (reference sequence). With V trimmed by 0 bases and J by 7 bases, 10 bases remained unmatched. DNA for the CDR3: TGTGCCAGCAGTTTATCCGGGACAGGTGGGGGTGGTGGCTACACCTTC. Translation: CASSLSGTGGGGGYTF.